This T cell receptor beta chain originates from a study of lymphopenia after photon versus proton radiotherapy (dated by TCRdb to between 2017 and 2020). Study-level background: In patients with gastrointestinal tumors who developed high-grade lymphopenia, the study compared the immunological effects of photon radiation therapy with those of proton radiation therapy. The cohort included approximately 22 patients with gastrointestinal tumors who developed lymphopenia after receiving either photon or proton therapy. The study aimed to characterize how the two radiation modalities differ in their impact on the immune system.

Receptor libraries were prepared by the immunoSEQ multiplex PCR assay. Alongside multiparametric flow cytometry, deep sequencing of rearranged TCR beta loci was used to profile the T cell repertoires. The immuneACCESS repertoire file appears here via TCRdb, limited to in-frame rearrangements. These files lack a portion of the clones; in checked studies, under half of the deficit traces to unresolved V genes, and the cause of the others is not known. In this sample the table shows some 38,000 clones, approximately 90% of which occur a single time. The ten largest clonotypes hold around 15% of the sample. Overall study results and their limits: After the lymphocyte count nadir, oligoclonal expansion, especially of CD8+ Temra cells, was observed in photon-treated repertoires, and the drop in diversity was driven by this expansion. Among patients across the cohort who died, overall survival time showed an inverse correlation with a larger post-nadir drop in TCR diversity. The authors looked at the survival association only in patients who died, and they framed better survival with proton therapy as a possibility rather than a demonstrated result. During treatment, patients who received photon therapy lost naive T cells and TCR diversity and gained effector/memory populations, whereas patients who received proton therapy remained relatively stable.

In the case of this clone: Its antigen is unknown. No per-base quality is available; no much larger clone lies one base away.

The receptor comes from a man aged 60-69 years with cholangiocarcinoma. The sample was peripheral blood, taken from a patient treated with photon-based radiotherapy.

The DNA sequence is TGTGCCAGCAGTGCCGCGGGGTGGGGGCATGGAGATACGCAGTATTTT. It translates to CASSAAGWGHGDTQYF. The V and J genes are TRBV6-4 and TRBJ2-3; the D segment is perhaps TRBD1 or TRBD2, each sharing 6 matched bases. In the germline V gene, CDR1 corresponds to MRHNA and CDR2 to SNTAGT. V and J lose 4 bases and 5 bases, and a span of 19 bases separates them. Spanning cysteine to phenylalanine, the CDR3 consists of 16 amino acids. Only the CDR3 portion is preserved as DNA: 48 bases, with reading frame beginning at the first base.